This T cell receptor (beta chain) was recorded in a study of cytomegalovirus exposure and HLA in healthy donors. This clone was detected a few times. Other nucleotide sequences in the sample specify the same CDR3. The germline CDR1 and CDR2 sequences are MNHNS and SASEGT. Trimming took 1 base from V and 5 from J; bases not matched to a gene: 6. The CDR3 length is 16 residues. With 60 Vbeta and 13 Jbeta primers, the PCR was carried out. Sequencing was performed with immunoSEQ multiplex PCR; in TCRdb, only in-frame clones are kept and a portion is missing. Seen here are 90,000 to 150,000 clones, roughly four fifths observed once, and the top ten hold approximately 3.5%.

The material sequenced was PBMCs. The chain is built from TRBV6-1 and TRBJ2-3; 10 positions match TRBD2. This receptor was obtained from a woman aged 25-40 years in good health and CMV-seropositive. The CDR3 nucleotides are TGTGCCAGCAGTGAAGATAAAGCGGGGGGGGGAGATACGCAGTATTTT. Its protein product is CASSEDKAGGGDTQYF.